This T cell receptor (beta chain) originates from a study of identical twins. Comment on this clonotype: Its antigen is unknown.

From germline, CDR1 is MNHNS and CDR2 SASEGT. This CDR3 has 13 residues. The V gene lost 6 bases and the J gene lost 3 bases, with 11 bases spanning the gap. The authors used template switching to add a universal primer site and gave cDNA unique molecular identifiers. TCRdb itself ran the 5' RACE reads through MiXCR, one entry per CDR3 protein. The repertoire holds 300,000 or so distinct CDR3 sequences, with 8% to 9.5% as singletons. Notes on the study in general: Twins' surplus sharing was weaker for beta out-of-frame sequences.

This sample also appeared in a second study, on yellow fever vaccine responses in identical twins.

What was sequenced was CD8+ T cells sorted from blood. The chain uses TRBV6-1 and TRBJ2-5; D possibly corresponds to TRBD1 (6 bases). This clonotype originated in a young woman in good health. The chain's CDR3 is CASRFPGEETQYF. The CDR3 nucleotides are TGTGCCAGCAGGTTCCCAGGGGAAGAGACCCAGTACTTC.